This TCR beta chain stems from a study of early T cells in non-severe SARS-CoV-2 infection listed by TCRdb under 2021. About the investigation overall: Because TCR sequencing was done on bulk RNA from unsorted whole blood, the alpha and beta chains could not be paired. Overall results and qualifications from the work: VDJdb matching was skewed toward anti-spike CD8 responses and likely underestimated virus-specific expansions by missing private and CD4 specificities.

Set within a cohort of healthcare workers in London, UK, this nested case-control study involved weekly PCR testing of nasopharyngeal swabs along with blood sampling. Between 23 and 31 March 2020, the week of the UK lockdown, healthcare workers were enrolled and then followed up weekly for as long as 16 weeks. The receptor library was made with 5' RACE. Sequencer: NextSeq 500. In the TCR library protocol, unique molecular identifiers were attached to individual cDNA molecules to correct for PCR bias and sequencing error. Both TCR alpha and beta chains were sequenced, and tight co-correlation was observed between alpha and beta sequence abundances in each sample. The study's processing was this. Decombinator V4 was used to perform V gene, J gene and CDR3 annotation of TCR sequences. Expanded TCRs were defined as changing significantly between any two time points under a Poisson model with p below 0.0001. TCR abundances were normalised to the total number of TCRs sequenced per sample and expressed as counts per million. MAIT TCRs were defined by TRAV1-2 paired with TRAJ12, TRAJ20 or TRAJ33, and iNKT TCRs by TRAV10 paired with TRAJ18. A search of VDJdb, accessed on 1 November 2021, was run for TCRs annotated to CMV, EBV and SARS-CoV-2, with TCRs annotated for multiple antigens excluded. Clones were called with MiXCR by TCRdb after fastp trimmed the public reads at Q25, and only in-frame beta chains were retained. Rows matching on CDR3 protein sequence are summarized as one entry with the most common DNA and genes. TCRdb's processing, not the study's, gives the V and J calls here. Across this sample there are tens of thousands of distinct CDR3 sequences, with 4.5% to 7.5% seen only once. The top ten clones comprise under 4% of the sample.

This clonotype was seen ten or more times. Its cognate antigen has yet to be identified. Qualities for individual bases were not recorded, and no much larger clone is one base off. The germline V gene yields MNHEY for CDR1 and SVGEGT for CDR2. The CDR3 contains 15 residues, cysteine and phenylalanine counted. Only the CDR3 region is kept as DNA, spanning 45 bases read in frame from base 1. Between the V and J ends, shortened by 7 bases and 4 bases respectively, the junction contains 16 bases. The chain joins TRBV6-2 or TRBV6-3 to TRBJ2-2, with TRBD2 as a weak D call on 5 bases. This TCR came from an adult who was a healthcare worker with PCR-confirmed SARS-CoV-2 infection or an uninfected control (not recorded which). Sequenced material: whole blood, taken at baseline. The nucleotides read TGTGCCAGCACGCGGACTCCTGTCACCACCGGGGAGCTGTTTTTT. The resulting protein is CASTRTPVTTGELFF.